These 32 T cell receptor beta chains were all obtained from the same sample, sequenced in a study of cytomegalovirus exposure and HLA in healthy donors. PCR was performed using 60 Vbeta and 13 Jbeta primers. Libraries were prepared by immunoSEQ multiplex PCR; TCRdb keeps only in-frame clonotypes and omits some of them. Here the sample spans fewer than 150,000 clones, nearly 80% being singletons. The sequenced sample was PBMCs. These receptors came from a male donor in good health and CMV-seronegative.

J is TRBJ1-2 and V is TRBV27; D remains unclear. From germline, CDR1 is MNHEY and CDR2 SMNVEV (reference sequence). V lost 1 base, J lost 5 bases, and 11 bases lay in between. The CDR3 covers 14 residues. DNA of the CDR3: TGTGCCAGCAGTTTATTATCGGGGAATTATGGCTACACCTTC. Amino acids: CASSLLSGNYGYTF.

The rearrangement joins TRBV11-2 to TRBJ1-6; the D is unclear. The germline gives CDR1 SGHAT, CDR2 FQNNGV. The CDR3 contains 13 residues. The ends were cut back, 2 bases at V and 8 bases at J, with 7 bases in the middle. The CDR3 loop is CASSLFPYSPLHF. The CDR3, as DNA: TGTGCCAGCAGCTTATTCCCTTATTCACCCCTCCACTTT.

The chain joins TRBV29-1 to TRBJ2-3; possibly TRBD2 for D (7 bases). The CDR3 contains 18 residues. The V end lost 0 bases, the J end lost 1 base, and 20 bases lay between the germline ends. Germline CDR1 and CDR2: SQVTM and ANQGSEA. CDR3 sequence (DNA): TGCAGCGTTGAAGAGGGGGGGCGGGCTAGCGCGGGCACAGATACGCAGTATTTT. Protein product: CSVEEGGRASAGTDTQYF.

Only a few counts were recorded for this clone. CDR3: CASSARFTGGGYTF. The CDR3 bases are TGTGCCAGCAGCGCTAGATTTACAGGGGGAGGCTACACCTTC. This chain links TRBV7-9 with TRBJ1-2; 8 bases are a match to TRBD1. Germline assignment: CDR1 SEHNR and CDR2 FQNEAQ (reference sequence). The CDR3 consists of 14 residues. Trimming at V came to 5 bases and at J to 8 bases, leaving 10 bases not matched to a gene. Combining the CDR3 with reference TRBV7-9 and TRBJ1-2 gives the whole variable domain DTGVSQNPRHKITKRGQNVTFRCDPISEHNRLYWYRQTLGQGPEFLTYFQNEAQLEKSRLLSDRFSAERPKGSFSTLEIQRTEQGDSAMYLCASSARFTGGGYTFGSGTRLTVV.

This rearrangement joins TRBV7-2 to TRBJ1-2; D possibly corresponds to TRBD1 (6 bases). This CDR3 comprises 15 residues. V was cut by 4 bases and J by 10 bases, with 22 bases left in between. The germline gives CDR1 SGHTA, CDR2 FQGNSA. Here the CDR3 DNA reads TGTGCCAGCAGCTCCAGGACAGCTTACCAAGCCCACTACACCTTC. Protein: CASSSRTAYQAHYTF. Complete variable domain (other parts from reference TRBV7-2 and TRBJ1-2): GAGVSQSPSNKVTEKGKDVELRCDPISGHTALYWYRQSLGQGLEFLIYFQGNSAPDKSGLPSDRFSAERTGGSVSTLTIQRTQQEDSAVYLCASSSRTAYQAHYTFGSGTRLTVV.

The chain combines TRBV5-8 with TRBJ2-5, with 11 bases matching TRBD1. CDR1 and CDR2 from the germline V gene are SGHTS and YDEGEE. The CDR3 is 14 residues long. V dropped 4 bases and J dropped 9; count of bases not matched to a gene: 8. In nucleotides, the CDR3 is TGTGCCAGCAGCCTGGGACAGGGGGTCGGGGCCCAGTACTTC. It yields the protein CASSLGQGVGAQYF.

The chain joins TRBV18 to TRBJ1-3; weak D call: TRBD1 (6 bases). The germline gives CDR1 KGHSH, CDR2 LQKENI. V was pared by 3 bases and J by 8 bases, with 11 bases between. CDR3 length: 13 residues. CDR3 DNA sequence: TGTGCCAGCTCACCTGGGGCAGGGGACACCATATATTTT. Translation gives CASSPGAGDTIYF.

This chain connects TRBV5-1 to TRBJ2-5, with 7 bases that match TRBD2. This CDR3 comprises 14 residues. Germline V gene data show CDR1 as SGHRS and CDR2 as YFSETQ. The trim removed 4 bases at V and 2 bases at J, leaving 5 bases unmatched. CDR3 protein: CASSRDYNQETQYF. For the CDR3, the DNA is TGCGCCAGCAGCCGGGACTACAATCAAGAGACCCAGTACTTC.

The chain joins TRBV6-1 to TRBJ1-1, with 8 nucleotides matching TRBD1. Trimming cost V 9 bases and J 1 base; bases outside gene matches: 7. The CDR3 has 14 amino acids. The V gene's germline CDR1 is MNHNS and CDR2 SASEGT. The CDR3 region is CASRQGAPNTEAFF. CDR3 nucleotides: TGTGCCAGTCGGCAGGGGGCCCCGAACACTGAAGCTTTCTTT.

The V call is TRBV16, the J call TRBJ2-7, with D perhaps TRBD2 (6 bases). The V gene's germline CDR1 is KGHSY and CDR2 FQNENV. V was clipped by 0 bases and J by 3 bases, with 6 bases between them. This CDR3 has 13 amino acids. The CDR3 coding sequence is TGTGCCAGCAGCCAATCCGGGGGCTACGAGCAGTACTTC. Encoded protein: CASSQSGGYEQYF.

The J gene is TRBJ1-2, the V gene TRBV29-1; TRBD1 matches 9 bases. J lost 9 bases, V lost 6 bases, and 8 bases had no gene match. The CDR3 length is 12 residues. Germline V gene data show CDR1 as SQVTM and CDR2 as ANQGSEA. The CDR3 loop reads CSVAGTGQSYTF. CDR3 nucleotide sequence: TGCAGCGTCGCCGGGACAGGGCAAAGCTACACCTTC. The entire variable domain, with the rest obtained from reference TRBV29-1 and TRBJ1-2, is as follows: SAVISQKPSRDICQRGTSLTIQCQVDSQVTMMFWYRQQPGQSLTLIATANQGSEATYESGFVIDKFPISRPNLTFSTLTVSNMSPEDSSIYLCSVAGTGQSYTFGSGTRLTVV.

This clone was observed a handful of times. The V and J genes are TRBV10-3 and TRBJ2-1; D might be TRBD2 (6 bases). V was trimmed by 7 bases and J by 0 bases, leaving 10 bases between them. The CDR3 is made up of 14 amino acids. Germline V lookup: CDR1 ENHRY, CDR2 SYGVKD. The CDR3 bases are TGTGCCATCATGGAGGGACTCTCCTACAATGAGCAGTTCTTC. This translates into CAIMEGLSYNEQFF.

V usage is TRBV30 and J usage is TRBJ1-1; a possible D gene is TRBD1 (6 bases). The CDR3 has 12 residues. In germline, CDR1 is GTSNPN, CDR2 SVGIG (reference sequence). V lost 0 bases and J 4 bases, leaving 6 bases between the germline ends. CDR3 coding DNA: TGTGCCTGGAGTGTGACAGGCACTGAAGCTTTCTTT. As protein: CAWSVTGTEAFF.

The V and J genes are TRBV28 and TRBJ2-5; 8 positions match TRBD1. The CDR3 is made up of 14 amino acids. Germline V CDR1 and CDR2: MDHEN, SYDVKM. V gave up 6 bases and J gave up 5 bases; unmatched junction bases: 8. The CDR3 here is CASSSRGRGETQYF. In DNA, the CDR3 is TGTGCCAGCAGCAGCAGGGGGCGCGGGGAGACCCAGTACTTC.

The chain links TRBV11-2 to TRBJ1-1; maybe TRBD1 (6 bases). Per the germline V gene, CDR1 is SGHAT and CDR2 is FQNNGV. V dropped 4 bases and J dropped 3 bases, with 18 bases sitting between them. The CDR3 consists of 16 residues. The CDR3 DNA reads TGTGCCAGCAGCTCTATTCTCGCGGGGGCGGACACTGAAGCTTTCTTT. Protein: CASSSILAGADTEAFF.

The chain couples TRBV28 to TRBJ2-7; 10 bases match TRBD1. This CDR3 is built from 16 residues. V was pared by 5 bases and J by 7 bases, with 14 bases of the junction left unmatched. Germline assignment: CDR1 MDHEN and CDR2 SYDVKM. The CDR3 region is CASSLPPGQGKKEQYF. The CDR3 DNA sequence: TGTGCCAGCAGTCTACCCCCGGGACAGGGGAAAAAAGAGCAGTACTTC.

J is TRBJ2-7 and V is TRBV7-2, with 7 bases that match TRBD1. Germline V CDR1 and CDR2: SGHTA, FQGNSA. CDR3 length: 15 amino acids. V lost 6 bases, J lost 3 bases, and 11 bases stayed unmatched. The CDR3 loop is CASSHSRQGNYEQYF. The CDR3 DNA follows: TGTGCCAGCAGTCATTCTAGACAGGGTAACTACGAGCAGTACTTC.

This chain connects TRBV5-4 to TRBJ2-2; D not certain. Trimming shortened V by 1 base and J by 2 bases, and 9 bases separated the two germline ends. The CDR3 is 15 residues long. Germline-derived CDR1 and CDR2 are SGHNT and YYREEE (reference sequence). The CDR3 region is CASSLQALNTGELFF. The CDR3 DNA is TGTGCCAGCAGCTTGCAGGCGCTAAACACCGGGGAGCTGTTTTTT.

V is TRBV27 and J is TRBJ1-3, with D hard to call. The germline CDR1 and CDR2 sequences are MNHEY and SMNVEV (reference sequence). Trimming removed 3 bases at V and 4 bases at J, with 7 bases between. The CDR3 sequence is 13 residues long. DNA of the CDR3: TGTGCCAGCAGTTTCTCCGAGGGAAACACCATATATTTT. Its protein product is CASSFSEGNTIYF.

The V gene is TRBV28, the J gene TRBJ1-2; no reliable D call. The V gene lost 3 bases and the J gene lost 2 bases, with 7 bases spanning the gap. Germline values: CDR1 MDHEN, CDR2 SYDVKM. The CDR3 runs 13 residues. CDR3 DNA sequence: TGTGCCAGCAGTTTGATGCAGAACTATGGCTACACCTTC. This codes for CASSLMQNYGYTF.

The chain uses TRBV6-4 and TRBJ1-1; 7 bases fit TRBD1. V trimming: 6 bases; J trimming: 12 bases; junction bases outside the gene matches: 7. Germline CDR1 and CDR2: MRHNA and SNTAGT. The CDR3 sequence is 11 residues long. The CDR3 region is CASSFGQVSFF. In DNA, the CDR3 is TGTGCCAGCAGCTTCGGACAGGTATCTTTCTTT.

The chain recombines TRBV9 with TRBJ1-3; 7 bases line up with TRBD1. Germline V CDR1 and CDR2: SGDLS, YYNGEE. The trim removed 3 bases at V and 4 bases at J, leaving 7 bases unmatched. The CDR3 has 15 residues. The CDR3 region has the DNA TGTGCCAGCAGCGCAGAAAGGGGGCGAGGAAACACCATATATTTT. It yields the protein CASSAERGRGNTIYF.

This clone was seen once. The rearrangement links TRBV4-1 to TRBJ2-1, with 7 nucleotides matching TRBD1. Germline V lookup: CDR1 MGHRA, CDR2 YSYEKL. Trimming cost V 0 bases and J 6 bases; bases outside gene matches: 20. This CDR3 is built from 20 residues. This chain's CDR3 is CASSQDNRDRVTAYSNEQFF. In nucleotides, the CDR3 is TGCGCCAGCAGCCAAGATAACAGAGACAGGGTAACTGCTTATAGCAATGAGCAGTTCTTC.

Turning to this clone: Other DNA sequences within the sample encode an identical CDR3. This chain uses TRBV18 with TRBJ1-2; TRBD1 might be the D (6 bases). The CDR3 loop spans 15 amino acids. From germline, CDR1 is KGHSH and CDR2 LQKENI. The ends were cut back, 3 bases at V and 3 bases at J, with 14 bases in the middle. CDR3 bases: TGTGCCAGCTCACCTACAACAGGGAACGACTATGGCTACACCTTC. Its protein product is CASSPTTGNDYGYTF. Variable domain in full (rest from reference TRBV18 and TRBJ1-2): NAGVMQNPRHLVRRRGQEARLRCSPMKGHSHVYWYRQLPEEGLKFMVYLQKENIIDESGMPKERFSAEFPKEGPSILRIQQVVRGDSAAYFCASSPTTGNDYGYTFGSGTRLTVV.

This clone was picked up a small number of times. The rearrangement joins TRBV7-2 to TRBJ2-5, with D maybe TRBD1 (5 bases). Trimming removed 1 base from V and 11 bases from J, with 11 bases in between. The length of the CDR3 is 12 residues. From germline, CDR1 is SGHTA and CDR2 FQGNSA. CDR3 sequence reads: CASSLVAGRQYF. CDR3 nucleotide sequence: TGTGCCAGCAGCTTAGTAGCAGGGCGGCAGTACTTC. Based on the CDR3 plus reference TRBV7-2 and TRBJ2-5, the full variable domain is GAGVSQSPSNKVTEKGKDVELRCDPISGHTALYWYRQSLGQGLEFLIYFQGNSAPDKSGLPSDRFSAERTGGSVSTLTIQRTQQEDSAVYLCASSLVAGRQYFGPGTRLLVL.

V gene TRBV28 combines with J gene TRBJ2-5, with D perhaps TRBD2 (5 bases). The CDR3 sequence is 16 residues long. V lost 5 bases and J lost 1, with 17 bases in between. Germline V gene lookup returns CDR1 MDHEN and CDR2 SYDVKM. CDR3 coding DNA: TGTGCCAGCAGTCCGAGCGGCAGACTCTTCCAAGAGACCCAGTACTTC. Its translation is CASSPSGRLFQETQYF.

This clone was seen a single time. The chain couples TRBV14 to TRBJ1-2; 10 bases align to TRBD1. The V gene end was trimmed by 4 bases and the J gene end by 5 bases; junction bases not matched to a gene: 4. This CDR3 region has 14 residues. Germline V gene data show CDR1 as SGHDN and CDR2 as FVKESK. The CDR3 sequence is CASSPGTGVYGYTF. In nucleotides, the CDR3 is TGTGCCAGCAGCCCCGGGACAGGGGTTTATGGCTACACCTTC.

V and J are TRBV6-4 and TRBJ2-7; D may be TRBD1 (5 bases). There are 15 residues in the CDR3. V lost 6 bases to trimming and J lost 4 bases, with 19 bases between them. Per the germline V gene, CDR1 is MRHNA and CDR2 is SNTAGT. The CDR3 bases are TGTGCCAGCAGAACCGCAAGGGGTGAGAATTACGAGCAGTACTTC. Residues: CASRTARGENYEQYF.

V is TRBV9 and J is TRBJ1-3; TRBD1 agrees at 9 bases. This CDR3 has 18 amino acids. Trimming cost V 3 bases and J 2 bases; bases outside gene matches: 12. CDR1 and CDR2 (germline): SGDLS, YYNGEE. The DNA of the CDR3 is TGTGCCAGCAGCGCGATCCCGGGACAGGGAGTACCTGGAAACACCATATATTTT. It encodes CASSAIPGQGVPGNTIYF.

The chain has TRBV7-2 and TRBJ2-7; 7 bases agree with TRBD2. This CDR3 contains 15 residues. Germline V gives CDR1 SGHTA, CDR2 FQGNSA. J gave up 0 bases and V 0 bases, and 2 bases lay outside the gene matches. CDR3 bases: TGTGCCAGCAGCTTAGCGGGGGGGGACTCCTACGAGCAGTACTTC. Protein product: CASSLAGGDSYEQYF.

The chain uses TRBV6-5 and TRBJ1-6; TRBD1 matches at 7 bases. Per the germline V gene, CDR1 is MNHEY and CDR2 is SVGAGI. The CDR3 sequence is 15 residues long. V trimming: 2 bases; J trimming: 2 bases; junction bases outside the gene matches: 0. CDR3 DNA sequence: TGTGCCAGCAGTTACGGACAGGCCTATAATTCACCCCTCCACTTT. It encodes CASSYGQAYNSPLHF.

The table lists this clone with a few counts. The chain employs TRBV29-1 and TRBJ1-2; D remains unclear. The CDR3 is made up of 12 amino acids. V was pared by 4 bases and J by 4 bases, with 10 bases between. Germline V lookup: CDR1 SQVTM, CDR2 ANQGSEA. CDR3 DNA sequence: TGCAGCGTTGCGGAGAGAAGCTATGGCTACACCTTC. Its protein product is CSVAERSYGYTF. The full variable domain, with the rest looked up from reference TRBV29-1 and TRBJ1-2, is SAVISQKPSRDICQRGTSLTIQCQVDSQVTMMFWYRQQPGQSLTLIATANQGSEATYESGFVIDKFPISRPNLTFSTLTVSNMSPEDSSIYLCSVAERSYGYTFGSGTRLTVV.